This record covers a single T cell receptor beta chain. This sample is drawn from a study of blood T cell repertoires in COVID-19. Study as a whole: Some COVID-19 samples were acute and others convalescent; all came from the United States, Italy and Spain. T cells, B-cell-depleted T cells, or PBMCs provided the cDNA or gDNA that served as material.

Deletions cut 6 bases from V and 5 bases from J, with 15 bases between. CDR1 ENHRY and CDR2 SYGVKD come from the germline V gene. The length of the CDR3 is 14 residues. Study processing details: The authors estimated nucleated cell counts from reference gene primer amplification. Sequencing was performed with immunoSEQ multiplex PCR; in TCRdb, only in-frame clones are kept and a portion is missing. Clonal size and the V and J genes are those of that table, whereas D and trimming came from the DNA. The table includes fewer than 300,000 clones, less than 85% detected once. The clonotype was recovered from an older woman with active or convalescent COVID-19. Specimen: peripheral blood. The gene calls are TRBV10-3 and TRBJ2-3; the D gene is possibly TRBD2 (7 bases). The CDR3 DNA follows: TGTGCCATCAGGGGTTATAGGGGGGGAGATACGCAGTATTTT. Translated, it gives CAIRGYRGGDTQYF.